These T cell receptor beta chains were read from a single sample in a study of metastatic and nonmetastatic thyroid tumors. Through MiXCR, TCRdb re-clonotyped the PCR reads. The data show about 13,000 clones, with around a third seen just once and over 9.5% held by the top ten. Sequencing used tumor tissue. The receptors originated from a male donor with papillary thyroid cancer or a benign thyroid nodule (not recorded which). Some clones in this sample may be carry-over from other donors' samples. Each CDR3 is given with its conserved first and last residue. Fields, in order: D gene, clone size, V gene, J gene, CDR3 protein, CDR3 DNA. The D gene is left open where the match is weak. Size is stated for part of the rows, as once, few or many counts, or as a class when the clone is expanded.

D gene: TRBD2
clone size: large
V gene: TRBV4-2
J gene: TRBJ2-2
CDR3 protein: CASSPGLAGTGELFF
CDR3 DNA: TGTGCCAGCAGCCCGGGACTAGCGGGCACCGGGGAGCTGTTTTTT

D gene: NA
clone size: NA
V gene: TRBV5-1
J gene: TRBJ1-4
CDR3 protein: CASSLAGEGIEKLFF
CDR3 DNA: TGCGCCAGCAGCTTGGCAGGGGAGGGGATTGAAAAACTGTTTTTT

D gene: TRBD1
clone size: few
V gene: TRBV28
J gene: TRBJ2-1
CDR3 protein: CASSSNRGPYNEQFF
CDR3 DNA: TGTGCCAGCAGTTCCAACAGGGGGCCATACAATGAGCAGTTCTTC

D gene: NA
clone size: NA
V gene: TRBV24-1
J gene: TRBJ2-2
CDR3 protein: CATSDETGTNTGELFF
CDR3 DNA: TGTGCCACCAGTGACGAGACAGGAACGAACACCGGGGAGCTGTTTTTT

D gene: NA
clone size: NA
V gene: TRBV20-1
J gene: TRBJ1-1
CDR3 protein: CSAREGGGGNTEAFF
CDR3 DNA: TGCAGTGCTAGAGAGGGGGGAGGGGGAAACACTGAAGCTTTCTTT

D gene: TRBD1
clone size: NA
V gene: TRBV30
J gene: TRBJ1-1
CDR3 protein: CAWSHRGRRAFF
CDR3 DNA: TGTGCCTGGAGTCACAGGGGGCGACGTGCTTTCTTT

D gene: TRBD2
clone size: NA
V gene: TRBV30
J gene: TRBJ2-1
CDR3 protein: CAWNGGRDNEQFF
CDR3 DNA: TGTGCCTGGAATGGCGGGAGGGACAATGAGCAGTTCTTC

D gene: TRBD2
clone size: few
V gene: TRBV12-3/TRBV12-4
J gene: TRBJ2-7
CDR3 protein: CASSLIAGTSYEQYF
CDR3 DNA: TGTGCCAGCAGTTTAATAGCGGGGACCTCCTACGAGCAGTACTTC

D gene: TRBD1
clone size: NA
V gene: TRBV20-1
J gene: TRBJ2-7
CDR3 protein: CSARESQPGQGYEQYF
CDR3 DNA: TGCAGTGCTAGAGAGTCGCAACCGGGACAGGGATACGAGCAGTACTTC

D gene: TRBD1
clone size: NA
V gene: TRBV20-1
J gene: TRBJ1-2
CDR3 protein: CSARDPGQGVFGYTF
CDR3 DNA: TGCAGTGCTAGAGATCCCGGACAGGGGGTCTTTGGCTACACCTTC

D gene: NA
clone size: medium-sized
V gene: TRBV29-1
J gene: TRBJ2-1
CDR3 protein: CSVDGTEGYNEQFF
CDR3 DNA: TGCAGCGTTGACGGGACTGAAGGCTACAATGAGCAGTTCTTC

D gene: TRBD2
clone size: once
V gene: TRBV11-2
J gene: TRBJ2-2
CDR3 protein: CASSLVLAGVSAGELFF
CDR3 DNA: TGTGCCAGCAGCTTAGTCCTAGCGGGAGTGTCAGCCGGGGAGCTGTTTTTT

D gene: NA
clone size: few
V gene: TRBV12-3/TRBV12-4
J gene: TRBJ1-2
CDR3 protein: CASSSGTLGPYGYTF
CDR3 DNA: TGTGCCAGCAGTAGCGGTACCCTAGGACCTTATGGCTACACCTTC

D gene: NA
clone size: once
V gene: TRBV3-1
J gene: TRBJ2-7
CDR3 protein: CASSDEFDLNEQYF
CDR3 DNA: TGTGCCAGCAGCGACGAATTTGACCTCAACGAGCAGTACTTC

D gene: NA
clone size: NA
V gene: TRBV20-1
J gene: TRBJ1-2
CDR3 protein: CSARGRQTYYGYTF
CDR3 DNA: TGCAGTGCCCGAGGGCGTCAAACCTACTATGGCTACACCTTC

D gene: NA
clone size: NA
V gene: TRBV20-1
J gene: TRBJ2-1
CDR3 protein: CSARGHSYNEQFF
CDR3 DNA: TGCAGTGCTAGGGGGCACTCCTACAATGAGCAGTTCTTC

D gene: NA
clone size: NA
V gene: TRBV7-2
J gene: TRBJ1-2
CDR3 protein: CASSFGARGRDGYTF
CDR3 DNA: TGTGCCAGCAGCTTCGGGGCCCGGGGAAGGGATGGCTACACCTTC

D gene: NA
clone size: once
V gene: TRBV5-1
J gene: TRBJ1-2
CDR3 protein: CASSSTTERYGYTF
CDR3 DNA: TGCGCCAGCAGCTCAACGACAGAACGATATGGCTACACCTTC

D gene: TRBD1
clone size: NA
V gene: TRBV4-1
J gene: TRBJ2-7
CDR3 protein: CASSHEGQGAFYEQYF
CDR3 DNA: TGCGCCAGCAGCCACGAAGGACAGGGGGCCTTCTACGAGCAGTACTTC

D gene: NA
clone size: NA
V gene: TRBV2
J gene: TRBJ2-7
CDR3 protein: CASSGQTGKPIYEQYF
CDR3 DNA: TGTGCCAGCAGTGGTCAAACGGGGAAACCCATCTACGAGCAGTACTTC

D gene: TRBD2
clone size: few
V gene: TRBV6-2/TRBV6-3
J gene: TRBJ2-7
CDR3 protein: CASSDPSGTSGMWEQYF
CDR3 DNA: TGTGCCAGCAGTGACCCTTCCGGGACTAGCGGGATGTGGGAGCAGTACTTC

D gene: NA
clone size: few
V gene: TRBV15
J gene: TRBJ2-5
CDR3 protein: CATRTRGQYQETQYF
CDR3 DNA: TGTGCCACCAGGACCAGGGGCCAGTACCAAGAGACCCAGTACTTC

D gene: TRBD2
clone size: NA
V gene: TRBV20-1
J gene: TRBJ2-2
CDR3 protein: CSAKGTSGLNTGELFF
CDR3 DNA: TGCAGTGCTAAGGGGACTAGCGGTTTGAACACCGGGGAGCTGTTTTTT

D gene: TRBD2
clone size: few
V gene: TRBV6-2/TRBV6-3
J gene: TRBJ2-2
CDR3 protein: CASTRDAGGYTGELFF
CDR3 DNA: TGTGCCAGCACCCGGGACGCGGGAGGGTACACCGGGGAGCTGTTTTTT